The rows below give T cell receptor beta chains drawn from one sample of a study of T cells in Graves' hyperthyroidism and ophthalmopathy. Each CDR3 protein gets one entry after TCRdb re-called the multiplex PCR reads with MiXCR. The sample records nearly 250,000 distinct CDR3 sequences, approximately 25% being singletons. Source material: blood. The receptors derive from a woman aged 40 to 50 with Graves' ophthalmopathy. Each CDR3 is given with its conserved first and last residue. Each record gives: D gene, clone size, V gene, J gene, CDR3 DNA, CDR3 protein. A D gene is named only where the DNA matches it firmly. The size of a clone is reported for some rows only, either as once, few or many, or as a class for expanded clones.

>NA|few|TRBV29-1|TRBJ1-1
TGCAGCGCTATTAACCCGCCGACTGAAGCTTTCTTT
CSAINPPTEAFF
>NA|NA|TRBV5-1|TRBJ2-5
TGCGCCAGCAGCTACCAAGGGTCCAGGGGAGGAGAGACCCAGTACTTC
CASSYQGSRGGETQYF
>NA|NA|TRBV12-3/TRBV12-4|TRBJ2-2
TGTGCCAGCAGCCCCTTAGGTTGGGGGCCGGGACAAACCGGGGAGCTGTTTTTT
CASSPLGWGPGQTGELFF
>TRBD2|many|TRBV28|TRBJ2-7
TGTGCCAGCAGTCGGGGAGGGGCTAGCGGGAGCTACGAGCAGTACTTC
CASSRGGASGSYEQYF
>NA|NA|TRBV10-3|TRBJ1-1
TGTGCCATCAAATCGAGACAGGATAACACTGAAGCTTTCTTT
CAIKSRQDNTEAFF
>TRBD1|many|TRBV4-2|TRBJ2-7
TGTGCCAGCAGCCAAGGGACAGGGGGGAGCTACGAGCAGTACTTC
CASSQGTGGSYEQYF
>TRBD2|NA|TRBV20-1|TRBJ2-7
TGCAGTGCTGGAGGACTAGCGGGAGATGGTGAGCAGTACTTC
CSAGGLAGDGEQYF
>TRBD1|many|TRBV19|TRBJ2-6
TGTGCCAGTACCCCCGACAGGGCTGGGGCCAACGTCCTGACTTTC
CASTPDRAGANVLTF
>NA|many|TRBV4-2|TRBJ2-7
TGTGCCAGCAGCCAACGCACCTCCTGGGAGCAGTACTTC
CASSQRTSWEQYF
>NA|many|TRBV6-2/TRBV6-3|TRBJ1-1
TGTGCCAGCAGACTAGAGTTTGAAGCTTTCTTT
CASRLEFEAFF
>NA|many|TRBV28|TRBJ1-2
TGTGCCAGCAGTCAATGGGATGGCTACACCTTC
CASSQWDGYTF
>NA|many|TRBV20-1|TRBJ2-5
TGCAGTGCTAGAGGGGGGGAACTGGAGACCCAGTACTTC
CSARGGELETQYF
>TRBD2|many|TRBV7-2|TRBJ2-5
TGTGCCAGCAGCTTAGCGCCGACTAGCGGGAGTATCCAAGAGACCCAGTACTTC
CASSLAPTSGSIQETQYF
>TRBD2|many|TRBV2|TRBJ2-7
TGTGCCAGCAGTAATAGCGGGAGGGCAGGGGAGCAGTACTTC
CASSNSGRAGEQYF
>NA|many|TRBV6-5|TRBJ2-7
TGTGCCAGCAGTTCCCCCGTCCTCGGGGAGCAGTACTTC
CASSSPVLGEQYF
>NA|NA|TRBV6-1|TRBJ2-5
TGTGCCAGCAGTACCTGGGGGGATAGGGAGACCCAGTACTTC
CASSTWGDRETQYF
>TRBD2|NA|TRBV6-1|TRBJ2-7
TGTGCCAGCAGTGCAGTGACTAGCGGGATCTCCTACGAGCAGTACTTC
CASSAVTSGISYEQYF
>NA|few|TRBV12-3/TRBV12-4|TRBJ1-5
TGTGCCAGCAGACTGGGGGGGGGTCAGCCCCAGCATTTT
CASRLGGGQPQHF
>NA|many|TRBV28|TRBJ1-2
TGTGCCAGCTTCCCGGGGGGTAGCGCTAACTATGGCTACACCTTC
CASFPGGSANYGYTF
>NA|NA|TRBV6-1|TRBJ1-1
TGTGCCAGCACCACGCCCCTCGACAGGAACACTGAAGCTTTCTTT
CASTTPLDRNTEAFF
>TRBD2|many|TRBV7-2|TRBJ2-5
TGTGCCAGCAGCTTAACTATGGGGACTAGCGGCTTTGTGGAGACCCAGTACTTC
CASSLTMGTSGFVETQYF
>NA|many|TRBV12-3/TRBV12-4|TRBJ1-5
TGTGCCAGCAGGACCGGACCGGGGAATCAGCCCCAGCATTTT
CASRTGPGNQPQHF
>NA|many|TRBV7-2|TRBJ1-1
TGTGCCAGCAGCCCGGATATAGGTGCTGAAGCTTTCTTT
CASSPDIGAEAFF
>TRBD1|NA|TRBV12-3/TRBV12-4|TRBJ1-2
TGCGCCAGCAGTGGTGCCGAGACAGGGGGCGGCTACACCTTC
CASSGAETGGGYTF
>NA|NA|TRBV10-3|TRBJ1-3
TGTGCCATCAGTGAAACGGACGAACGCTCTGGAAACACCATATATTTT
CAISETDERSGNTIYF
>NA|many|TRBV19|TRBJ1-1
TGTGCCAGTAGTAAACCTCCCCAGGGAATCATGAACACTGAAGCTTTCTTT
CASSKPPQGIMNTEAFF
>TRBD2|many|TRBV28|TRBJ2-7
TGTGCCAGCAGTTTGGGACCGGGACTAGCGTGGGGCTCTTCCTACGAGCAGTACTTC
CASSLGPGLAWGSSYEQYF
>NA|few|TRBV2|TRBJ1-2
TGTGCCAGCAGTGCCTCATACCAGGGAGTAGACTATGGCTACACCTTC
CASSASYQGVDYGYTF
>NA|NA|TRBV19|TRBJ1-5
TGTGCCAGTAGTCCCATATCCGGCAGGGACTACAATCAGCCCCAGCATTTT
CASSPISGRDYNQPQHF
>TRBD2|many|TRBV18|TRBJ2-5
TGTGCCAGCTCAACGGGACTAGCGGGCCAAGAGACCCAGTACTTC
CASSTGLAGQETQYF
>NA|many|TRBV28|TRBJ2-7
TGTGCCAGCAGGTCTGGCCACGAGCAGTACTTC
CASRSGHEQYF
>NA|many|TRBV2|TRBJ2-4
TGTGCCAGCAGTGAAGGGACCGTCAAAAACATTCAGTACTTC
CASSEGTVKNIQYF
>NA|many|TRBV9|TRBJ2-5
TGTGCCAGCAGCGTAGGATCCGGACAGGGAGGGTTGGAGACCCAGTACTTC
CASSVGSGQGGLETQYF
>TRBD1|many|TRBV24-1|TRBJ1-2
TGTGCCACCAGTGATCCCACAGGGCAGGGGGCCTATGGCTACACCTTC
CATSDPTGQGAYGYTF
>NA|many|TRBV7-3|TRBJ1-1
TGTGCCAGCAGCTTAACGGCAGGGAACACTGAAGCTTTCTTT
CASSLTAGNTEAFF
>TRBD1|many|TRBV18|TRBJ2-5
TGTGCCAGCTCACCTCCGGGACAGCAAGAGACCCAGTACTTC
CASSPPGQQETQYF
>NA|many|TRBV5-6|TRBJ2-7
TGTGCCAGCAGCGAGACTGGGACAAAAGCCTACGAGCAGTACTTC
CASSETGTKAYEQYF
>NA|many|TRBV11-1|TRBJ1-1
TGTGCCAGCAGCTTAGAAACCGGCGGGGTAACTTTCTTT
CASSLETGGVTFF
>NA|many|TRBV12-3/TRBV12-4|TRBJ1-1
TGTGCCAGCACCTGGGGGACAAAGAACACTGAAGCTTTCTTT
CASTWGTKNTEAFF
>NA|many|TRBV30|TRBJ2-7
TGTGCCTGGAGTGTAAGGACTTCCCTCGAGCAGTACTTC
CAWSVRTSLEQYF
>TRBD1|NA|TRBV6-5|TRBJ2-5
TGTGCCAGCAGTTATCTCCAAACCGGGACAGGGGGAGGGGAGACCCAGTACTTC
CASSYLQTGTGGGETQYF
>NA|NA|TRBV27|TRBJ2-7
TGTGCCAGCAGTTTACAGTTCAATTCAATTTACGAGCAGTACTTC
CASSLQFNSIYEQYF
>NA|many|TRBV20-1|TRBJ2-2
TGCAGCGCGAAGGACGGGGGCGTGGACACCGGGGAGCTGTTTTTT
CSAKDGGVDTGELFF
>NA|few|TRBV6-1|TRBJ2-5
TGTGCCAGCAGGAGGGGGTCGGAGAAAAGAGAGACCCAGTACTTC
CASRRGSEKRETQYF
>TRBD1|many|TRBV19|TRBJ2-2
TGTGCCAGTAGTATTCCGGGACAGGGACGCACCGGGGAGCTGTTTTTT
CASSIPGQGRTGELFF
>NA|many|TRBV6-5|TRBJ2-3
TGTGCCAGCAGTTACGGCGACAGAAACACAGATACGCAGTATTTT
CASSYGDRNTDTQYF
>NA|NA|TRBV7-2|TRBJ1-5
TGTGCCAGCAGCTTTCGGGGTTCCACGCAGCCCCAGCATTTT
CASSFRGSTQPQHF
>NA|many|TRBV6-5|TRBJ2-7
TGTGCCAGCAGTTACCCGCCTACACTAGCCATCGAGCAGTACTTC
CASSYPPTLAIEQYF
>TRBD2|few|TRBV11-2|TRBJ2-3
TGTGCCAGCAGCCCGGTGGGACTAGCGGGAGGGCGTAAAGATACGCAGTATTTT
CASSPVGLAGGRKDTQYF
>NA|many|TRBV28|TRBJ2-5
TGTGCCAGCAGTTTTCTAGGGGTGGAAGAGACCCAGTACTTC
CASSFLGVEETQYF